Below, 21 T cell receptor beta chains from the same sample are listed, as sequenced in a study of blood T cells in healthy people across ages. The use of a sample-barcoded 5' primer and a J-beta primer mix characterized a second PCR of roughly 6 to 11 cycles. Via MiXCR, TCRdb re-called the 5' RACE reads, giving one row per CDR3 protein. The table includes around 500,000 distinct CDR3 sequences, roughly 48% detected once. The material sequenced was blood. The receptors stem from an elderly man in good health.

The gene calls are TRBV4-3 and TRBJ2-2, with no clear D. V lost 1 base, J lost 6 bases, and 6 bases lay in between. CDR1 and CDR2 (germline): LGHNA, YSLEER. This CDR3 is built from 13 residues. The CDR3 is CASSQVPPGELFF. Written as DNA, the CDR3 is TGCGCCAGCAGCCAAGTTCCCCCCGGGGAGCTGTTTTTT.

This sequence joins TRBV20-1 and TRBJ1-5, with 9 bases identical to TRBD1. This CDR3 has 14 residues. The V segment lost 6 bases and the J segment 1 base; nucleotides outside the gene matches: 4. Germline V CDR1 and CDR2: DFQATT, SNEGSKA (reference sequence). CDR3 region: CSAEDRGSNQPQHF. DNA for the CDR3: TGCAGTGCAGAGGACAGGGGAAGCAATCAGCCCCAGCATTTT.

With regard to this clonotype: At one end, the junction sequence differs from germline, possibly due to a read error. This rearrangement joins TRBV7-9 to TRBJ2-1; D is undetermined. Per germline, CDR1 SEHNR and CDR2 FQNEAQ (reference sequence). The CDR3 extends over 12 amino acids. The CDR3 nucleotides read TGTGCCAGCAGCTTGCAGAACAATGGGCAGTTCTTC. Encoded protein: CASSLQNNGQFF.

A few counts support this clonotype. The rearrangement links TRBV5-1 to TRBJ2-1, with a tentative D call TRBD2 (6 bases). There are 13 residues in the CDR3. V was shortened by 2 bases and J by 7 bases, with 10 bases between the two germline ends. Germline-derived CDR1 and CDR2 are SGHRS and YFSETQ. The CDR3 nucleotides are TGCGCCAGCAGCTTCGGGGGAGAGAATGAGCAGTTCTTC. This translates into CASSFGGENEQFF.

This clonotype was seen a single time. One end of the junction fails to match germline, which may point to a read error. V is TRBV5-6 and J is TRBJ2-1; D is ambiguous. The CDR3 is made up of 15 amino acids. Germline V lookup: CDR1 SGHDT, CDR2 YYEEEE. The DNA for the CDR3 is TGTGCCAACAGCTCGAACAAGAATTCCTACAATGAGCAGTTCTTC. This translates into CANSSNKNSYNEQFF.

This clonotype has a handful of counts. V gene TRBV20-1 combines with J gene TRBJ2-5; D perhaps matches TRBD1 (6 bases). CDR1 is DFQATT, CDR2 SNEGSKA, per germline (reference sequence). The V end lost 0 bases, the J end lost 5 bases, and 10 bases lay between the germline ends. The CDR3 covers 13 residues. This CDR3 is CSARDTGLETQYF. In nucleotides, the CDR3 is TGCAGTGCTAGAGATACAGGGTTGGAGACCCAGTACTTC.

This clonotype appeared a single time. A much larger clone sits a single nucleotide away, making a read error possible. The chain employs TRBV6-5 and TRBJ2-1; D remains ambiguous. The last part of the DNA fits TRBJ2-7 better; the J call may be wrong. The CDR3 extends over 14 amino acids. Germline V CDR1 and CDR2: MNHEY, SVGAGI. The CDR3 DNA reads TGTGCCAGCAGTGACTCTCCGACTCGGAATGAGCAGTACTTC. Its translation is CASSDSPTRNEQYF.

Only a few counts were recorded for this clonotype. CDR3 loop: CASSQGLAGPLRSTDTQYF. CDR3 nucleotides: TGTGCCAGCAGCCAGGGGCTAGCGGGACCACTCAGAAGCACAGATACGCAGTATTTT. V and J are TRBV14 and TRBJ2-3, with 9 nucleotides matching TRBD2. This CDR3 contains 19 residues. V was clipped by 3 bases and J by 0 bases; unmatched bases: 13. Germline V CDR1 and CDR2: SGHDN, FVKESK.

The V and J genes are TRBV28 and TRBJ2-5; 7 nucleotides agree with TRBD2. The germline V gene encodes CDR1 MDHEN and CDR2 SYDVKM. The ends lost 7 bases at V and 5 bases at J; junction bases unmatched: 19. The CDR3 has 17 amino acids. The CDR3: CASNPGGSGELFETQYF. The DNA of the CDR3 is TGTGCCAGCAATCCCGGAGGGAGCGGGGAGCTCTTCGAGACCCAGTACTTC. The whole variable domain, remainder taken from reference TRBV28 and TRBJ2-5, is DVKVTQSSRYLVKRTGEKVFLECVQDMDHENMFWYRQDPGLGLRLIYFSYDVKMKEKGDIPEGYSVSREKKERFSLILESASTNQTSMYLCASNPGGSGELFETQYFGPGTRLLVL.

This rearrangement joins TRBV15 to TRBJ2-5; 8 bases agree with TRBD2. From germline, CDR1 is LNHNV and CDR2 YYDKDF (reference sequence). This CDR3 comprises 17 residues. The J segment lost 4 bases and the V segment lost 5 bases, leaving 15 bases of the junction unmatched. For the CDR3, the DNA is TGTGCCACCAGCTCGAGGAGAACTAGCGGTCAAGGAGAGACCCAGTACTTC. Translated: CATSSRRTSGQGETQYF.

The CDR3, as DNA: TGTGCCAGCAGCCTGTGGGGGGGCCGATCTGGGGCCAACGTCCTGACTTTC. This sequence encodes CASSLWGGRSGANVLTF. The chain employs TRBV11-1 and TRBJ2-6, with D possibly TRBD2 on 7 matching bases. Trimming shortened V by 5 bases and J by 1 base, and 15 bases separated the two germline ends. CDR1 is SGHAT, CDR2 FQDESV, per germline (reference sequence). There are 17 residues in the CDR3.

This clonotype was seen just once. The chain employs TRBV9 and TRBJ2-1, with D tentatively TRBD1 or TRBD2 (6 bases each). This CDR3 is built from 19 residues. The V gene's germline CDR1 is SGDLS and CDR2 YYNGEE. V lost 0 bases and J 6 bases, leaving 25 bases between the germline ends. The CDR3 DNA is TGTGCCAGCAGCGTAGGACTCCTACGTGGGGGGCTTAGTGGCAATGAGCAGTTCTTC. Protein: CASSVGLLRGGLSGNEQFF.

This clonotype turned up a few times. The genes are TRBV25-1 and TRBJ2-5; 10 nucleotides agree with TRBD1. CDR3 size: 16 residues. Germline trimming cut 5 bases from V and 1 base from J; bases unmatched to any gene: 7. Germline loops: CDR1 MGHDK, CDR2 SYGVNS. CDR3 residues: CASSQTGGPLQETQYF. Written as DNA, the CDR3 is TGTGCCAGCAGTCAGACAGGGGGCCCCCTCCAAGAGACCCAGTACTTC.

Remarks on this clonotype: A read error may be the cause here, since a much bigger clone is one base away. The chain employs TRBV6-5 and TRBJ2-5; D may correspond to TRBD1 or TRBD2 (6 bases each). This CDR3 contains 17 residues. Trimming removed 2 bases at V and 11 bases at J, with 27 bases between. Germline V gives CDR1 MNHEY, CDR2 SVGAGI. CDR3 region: CASSYDTGRPDYNEQYF. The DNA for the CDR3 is TGTGCCAGCAGTTACGATACAGGGAGGCCGGATTACAATGAGCAGTACTTC.

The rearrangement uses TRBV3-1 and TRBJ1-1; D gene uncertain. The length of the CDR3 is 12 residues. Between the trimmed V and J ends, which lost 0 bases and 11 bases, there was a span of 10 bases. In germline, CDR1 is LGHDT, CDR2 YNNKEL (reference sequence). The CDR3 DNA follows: TGTGCCAGCAGCCAAGATCTTGAAAGGGCTTTCTTT. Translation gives CASSQDLERAFF.

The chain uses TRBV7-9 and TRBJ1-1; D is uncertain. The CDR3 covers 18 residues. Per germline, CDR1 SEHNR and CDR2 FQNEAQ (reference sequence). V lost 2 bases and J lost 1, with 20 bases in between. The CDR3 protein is CASSLNKGRRGSNTEAFF. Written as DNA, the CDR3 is TGTGCCAGCAGCTTAAATAAGGGCCGGAGAGGGTCGAACACTGAAGCTTTCTTT.

CDR3 loop: CSARHRDRDRGYEQYF. DNA of the CDR3: TGCAGTGCTAGACACCGTGACCGGGACAGGGGCTACGAGCAGTACTTC. This rearrangement joins TRBV20-1 to TRBJ2-7, with 10 nucleotides matching TRBD1. The CDR3 spans 16 residues. Germline CDR1 DFQATT, CDR2 SNEGSKA (reference sequence). V shed 2 bases, J shed 3 bases, and the junction held 10 bases outside the gene matches.

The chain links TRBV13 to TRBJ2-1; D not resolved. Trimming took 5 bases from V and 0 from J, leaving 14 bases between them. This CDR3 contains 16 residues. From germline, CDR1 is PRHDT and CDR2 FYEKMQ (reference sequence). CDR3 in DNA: TGTGCCAGCAGCCCAGCTAACTACCGCTCCTACAATGAGCAGTTCTTC. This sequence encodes CASSPANYRSYNEQFF.

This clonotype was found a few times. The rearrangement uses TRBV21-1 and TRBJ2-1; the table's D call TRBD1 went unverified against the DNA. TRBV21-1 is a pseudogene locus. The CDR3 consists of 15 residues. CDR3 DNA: TGTGCCAGCAGCAAAGAACAGGGGTCCTACAATGAGCAGTTCTTC. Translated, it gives CASSKEQGSYNEQFF.

The CDR3 reads CSASGQGNYGYTF. CDR3 bases: TGCAGCGCCTCCGGGCAGGGGAACTATGGCTACACCTTC. The genes are TRBV29-1 and TRBJ1-2, with TRBD1 as a possible D gene (6 bases). This CDR3 contains 13 residues. Germline CDR1 reads SQVTM; CDR2 reads ANQGSEA. Trimming cost V 7 bases and J 2 bases, with 14 bases left between them.

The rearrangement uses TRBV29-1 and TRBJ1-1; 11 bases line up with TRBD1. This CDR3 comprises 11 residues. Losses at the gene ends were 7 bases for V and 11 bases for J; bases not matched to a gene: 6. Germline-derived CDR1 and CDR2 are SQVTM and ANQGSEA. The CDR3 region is CSGGTGGWAFF. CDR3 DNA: TGCAGCGGCGGGACAGGGGGTTGGGCTTTCTTT.